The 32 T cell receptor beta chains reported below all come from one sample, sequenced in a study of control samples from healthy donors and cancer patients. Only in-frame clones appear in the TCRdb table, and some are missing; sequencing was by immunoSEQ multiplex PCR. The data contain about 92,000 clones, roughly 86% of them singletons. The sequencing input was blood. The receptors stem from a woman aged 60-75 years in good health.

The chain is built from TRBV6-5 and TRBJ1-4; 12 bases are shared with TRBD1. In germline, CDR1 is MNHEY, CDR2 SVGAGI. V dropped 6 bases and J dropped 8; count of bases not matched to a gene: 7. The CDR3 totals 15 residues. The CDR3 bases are TGTGCCAGCAGCCCCGCCGGGACAGGGGGCGAAAAACTGTTTTTT. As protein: CASSPAGTGGEKLFF.

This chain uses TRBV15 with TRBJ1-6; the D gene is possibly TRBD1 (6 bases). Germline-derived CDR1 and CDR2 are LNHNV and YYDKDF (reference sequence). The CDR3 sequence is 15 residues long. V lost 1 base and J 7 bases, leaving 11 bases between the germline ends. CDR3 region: CATSRGPGQNSPLHF. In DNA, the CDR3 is TGTGCCACCAGCAGAGGACCGGGACAAAATTCACCCCTCCACTTT.

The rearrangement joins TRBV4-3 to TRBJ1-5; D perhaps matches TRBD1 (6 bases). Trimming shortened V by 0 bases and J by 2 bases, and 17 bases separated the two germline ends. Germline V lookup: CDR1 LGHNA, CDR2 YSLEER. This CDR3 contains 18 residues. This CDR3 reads CASSQEVGRGAGNQPQHF. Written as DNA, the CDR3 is TGCGCCAGCAGCCAAGAGGTGGGCAGGGGCGCAGGCAATCAGCCCCAGCATTTT.

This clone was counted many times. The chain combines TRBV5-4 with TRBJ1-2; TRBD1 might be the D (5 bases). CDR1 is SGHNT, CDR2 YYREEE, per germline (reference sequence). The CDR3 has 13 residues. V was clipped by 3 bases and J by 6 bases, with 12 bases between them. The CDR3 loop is CASSSGGVDGYTF. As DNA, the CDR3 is TGTGCCAGCAGCTCTGGGGGAGTCGATGGCTACACCTTC.

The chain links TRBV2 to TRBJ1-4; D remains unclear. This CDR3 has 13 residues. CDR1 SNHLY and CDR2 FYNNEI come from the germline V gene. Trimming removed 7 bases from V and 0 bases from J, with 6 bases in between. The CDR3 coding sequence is TGTGCCAGCACCCGGTCAACTAATGAAAAACTGTTTTTT. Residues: CASTRSTNEKLFF.

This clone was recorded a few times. The DNA for the CDR3 is TGCGCCAGCAGCTCCGAAGAAGAAGCCTATGGCTACACCTTC. The encoded protein is CASSSEEEAYGYTF. The rearrangement links TRBV5-1 to TRBJ1-2; D ambiguous. Trimming removed 3 bases from V and 4 bases from J, with 13 bases in between. This CDR3 is 14 amino acids long. CDR1 is SGHRS and CDR2 is YFSETQ in the germline V gene.

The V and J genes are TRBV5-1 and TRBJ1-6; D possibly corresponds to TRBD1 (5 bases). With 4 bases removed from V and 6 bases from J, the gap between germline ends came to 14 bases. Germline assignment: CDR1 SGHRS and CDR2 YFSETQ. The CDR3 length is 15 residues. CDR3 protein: CASSPFQGSNSPLHF. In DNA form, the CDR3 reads TGCGCCAGCAGCCCATTCCAGGGTAGTAATTCACCCCTCCACTTT.

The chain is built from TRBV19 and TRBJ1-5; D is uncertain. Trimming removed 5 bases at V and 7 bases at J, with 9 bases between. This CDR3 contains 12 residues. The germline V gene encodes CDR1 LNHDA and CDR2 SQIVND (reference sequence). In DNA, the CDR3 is TGTGCCAGTAGTGACCGAGGCCAGCCCCAGCATTTT. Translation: CASSDRGQPQHF.

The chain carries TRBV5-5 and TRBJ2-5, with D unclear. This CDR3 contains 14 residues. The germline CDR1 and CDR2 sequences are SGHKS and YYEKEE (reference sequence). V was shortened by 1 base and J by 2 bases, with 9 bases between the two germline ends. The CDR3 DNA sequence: TGTGCCAGCAGCTTGAGAACAGCTCAAGAGACCCAGTACTTC. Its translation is CASSLRTAQETQYF.

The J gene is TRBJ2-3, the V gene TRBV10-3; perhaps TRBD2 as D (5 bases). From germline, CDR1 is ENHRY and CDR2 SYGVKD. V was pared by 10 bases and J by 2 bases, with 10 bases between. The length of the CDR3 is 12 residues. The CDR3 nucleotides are TGTGCCACGGGATCCCACACAGATACGCAGTATTTT. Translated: CATGSHTDTQYF.

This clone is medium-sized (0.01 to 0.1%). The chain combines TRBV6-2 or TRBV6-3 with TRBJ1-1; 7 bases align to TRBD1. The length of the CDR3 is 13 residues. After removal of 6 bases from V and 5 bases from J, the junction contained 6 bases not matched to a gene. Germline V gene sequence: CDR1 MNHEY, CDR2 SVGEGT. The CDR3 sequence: CASRYRGATEAFF. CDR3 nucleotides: TGTGCCAGCAGATACAGGGGTGCGACTGAAGCTTTCTTT.

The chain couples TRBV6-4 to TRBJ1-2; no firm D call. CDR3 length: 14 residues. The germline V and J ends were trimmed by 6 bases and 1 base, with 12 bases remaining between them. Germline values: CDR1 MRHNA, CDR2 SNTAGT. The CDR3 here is CASSASGVNYGYTF. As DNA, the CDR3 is TGTGCCAGCAGCGCATCGGGAGTTAACTATGGCTACACCTTC.

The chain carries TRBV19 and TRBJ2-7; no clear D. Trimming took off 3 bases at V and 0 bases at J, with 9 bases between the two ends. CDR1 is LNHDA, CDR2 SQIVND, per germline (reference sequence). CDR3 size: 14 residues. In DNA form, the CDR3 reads TGTGCCAGTAGTATCATCGGCGGCTCCTACGAGCAGTACTTC. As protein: CASSIIGGSYEQYF.

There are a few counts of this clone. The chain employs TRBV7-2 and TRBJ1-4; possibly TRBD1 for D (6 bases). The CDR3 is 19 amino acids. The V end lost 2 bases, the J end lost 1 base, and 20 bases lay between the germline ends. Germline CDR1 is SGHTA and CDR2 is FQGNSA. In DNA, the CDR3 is TGTGCCAGCAGCTTAATGCTTAACGGGGGACAAGGAACTAATGAAAAACTGTTTTTT. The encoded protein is CASSLMLNGGQGTNEKLFF.

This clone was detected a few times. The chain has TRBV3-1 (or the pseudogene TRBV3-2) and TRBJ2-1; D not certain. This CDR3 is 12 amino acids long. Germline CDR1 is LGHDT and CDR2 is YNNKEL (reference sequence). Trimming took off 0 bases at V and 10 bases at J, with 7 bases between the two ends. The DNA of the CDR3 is TGTGCCAGCAGCCAAGAGGGCAGGGAGCAGTTCTTC. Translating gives CASSQEGREQFF.

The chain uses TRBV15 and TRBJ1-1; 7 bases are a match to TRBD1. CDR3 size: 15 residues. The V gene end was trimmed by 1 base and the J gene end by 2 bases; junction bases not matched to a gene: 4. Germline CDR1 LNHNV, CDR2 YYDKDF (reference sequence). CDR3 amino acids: CATSRVEGANTEAFF. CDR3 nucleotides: TGTGCCACCAGCAGAGTCGAGGGGGCAAACACTGAAGCTTTCTTT.

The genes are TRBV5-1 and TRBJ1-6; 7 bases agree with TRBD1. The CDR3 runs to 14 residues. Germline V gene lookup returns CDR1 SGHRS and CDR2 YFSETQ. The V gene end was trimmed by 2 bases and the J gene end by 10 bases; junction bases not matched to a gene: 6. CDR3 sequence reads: CASSFLGGGSPLHF. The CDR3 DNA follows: TGCGCCAGCAGCTTTCTGGGAGGGGGCTCACCCCTCCACTTT.

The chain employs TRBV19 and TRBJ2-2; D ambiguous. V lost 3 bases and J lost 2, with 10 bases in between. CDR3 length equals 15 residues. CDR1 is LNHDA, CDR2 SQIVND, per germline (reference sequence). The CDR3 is CASSIPTINTGELFF. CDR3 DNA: TGTGCCAGTAGTATCCCCACAATCAACACCGGGGAGCTGTTTTTT.

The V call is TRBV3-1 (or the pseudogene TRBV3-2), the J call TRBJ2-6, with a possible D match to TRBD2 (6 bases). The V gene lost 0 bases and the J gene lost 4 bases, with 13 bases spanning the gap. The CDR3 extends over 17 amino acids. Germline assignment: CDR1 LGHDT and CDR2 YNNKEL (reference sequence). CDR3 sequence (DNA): TGTGCCAGCAGCCAAGAGGCACTAGCTACCGGGGCCAACGTCCTGACTTTC. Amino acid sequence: CASSQEALATGANVLTF.

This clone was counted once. The CDR3: CASSMVGRVTGELFF. Written as DNA, the CDR3 is TGTGCCAGTAGTATGGTAGGGCGGGTCACCGGGGAGCTGTTTTTT. V is TRBV19 and J is TRBJ2-2; a weak D match, TRBD2 (5 bases). Looked up from germline, CDR1 is LNHDA and CDR2 is SQIVND (reference sequence). V gave up 3 bases and J gave up 4 bases, with 12 bases separating them. There are 15 residues in the CDR3.

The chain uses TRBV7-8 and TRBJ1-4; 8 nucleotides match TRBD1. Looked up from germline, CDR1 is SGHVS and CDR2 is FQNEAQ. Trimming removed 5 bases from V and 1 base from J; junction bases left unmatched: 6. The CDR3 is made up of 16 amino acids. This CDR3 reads CASSPGQGGTNEKLFF. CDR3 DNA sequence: TGTGCCAGCAGCCCCGGACAGGGAGGAACTAATGAAAAACTGTTTTTT.

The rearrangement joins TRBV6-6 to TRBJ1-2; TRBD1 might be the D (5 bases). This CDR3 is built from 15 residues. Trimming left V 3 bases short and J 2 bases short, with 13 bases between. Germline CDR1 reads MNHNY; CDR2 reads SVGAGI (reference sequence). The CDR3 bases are TGTGCCAGCAGTTATGGAGACAGCGCCAACTATGGCTACACCTTC. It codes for CASSYGDSANYGYTF.

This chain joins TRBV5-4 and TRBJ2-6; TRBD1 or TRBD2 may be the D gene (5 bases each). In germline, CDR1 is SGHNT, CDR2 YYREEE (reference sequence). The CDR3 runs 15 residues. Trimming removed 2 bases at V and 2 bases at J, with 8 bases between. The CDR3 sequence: CASSLRGAGANVLTF. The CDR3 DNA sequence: TGTGCCAGCAGCTTAAGGGGAGCTGGGGCCAACGTCCTGACTTTC.

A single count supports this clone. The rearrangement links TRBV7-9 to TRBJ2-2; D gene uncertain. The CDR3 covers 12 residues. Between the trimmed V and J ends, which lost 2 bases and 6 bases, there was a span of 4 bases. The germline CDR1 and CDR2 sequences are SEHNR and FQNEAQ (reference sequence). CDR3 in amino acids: CASSLTAGELFF. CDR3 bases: TGTGCCAGCAGCTTAACAGCCGGGGAGCTGTTTTTT.

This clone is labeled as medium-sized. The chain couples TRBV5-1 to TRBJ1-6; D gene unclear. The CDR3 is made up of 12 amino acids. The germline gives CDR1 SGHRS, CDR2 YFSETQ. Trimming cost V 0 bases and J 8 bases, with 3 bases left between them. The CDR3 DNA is TGCGCCAGCAGCTTGGTGGATTCACCCCTCCACTTT. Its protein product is CASSLVDSPLHF. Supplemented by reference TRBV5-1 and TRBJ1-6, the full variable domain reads KAGVTQTPRYLIKTRGQQVTLSCSPISGHRSVSWYQQTPGQGLQFLFEYFSETQRNKGNFPGRFSGRQFSNSRSEMNVSTLELGDSALYLCASSLVDSPLHFGNGTRLTVT.

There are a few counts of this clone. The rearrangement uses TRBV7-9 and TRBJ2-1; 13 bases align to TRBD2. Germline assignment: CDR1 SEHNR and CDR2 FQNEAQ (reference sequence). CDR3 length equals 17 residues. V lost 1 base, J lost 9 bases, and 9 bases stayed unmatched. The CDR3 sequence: CASSLDRTSGSLGEQFF. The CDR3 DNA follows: TGTGCCAGCAGCTTAGATCGGACTAGCGGGAGCCTGGGTGAGCAGTTCTTC.

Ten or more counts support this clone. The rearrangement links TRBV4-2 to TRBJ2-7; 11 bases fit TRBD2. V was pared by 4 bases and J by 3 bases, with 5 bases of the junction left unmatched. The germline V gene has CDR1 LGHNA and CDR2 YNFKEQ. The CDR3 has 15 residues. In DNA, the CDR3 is TGTGCCAGCAGCCCGGGGACTAGCGGTAACTACGAGCAGTACTTC. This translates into CASSPGTSGNYEQYF.

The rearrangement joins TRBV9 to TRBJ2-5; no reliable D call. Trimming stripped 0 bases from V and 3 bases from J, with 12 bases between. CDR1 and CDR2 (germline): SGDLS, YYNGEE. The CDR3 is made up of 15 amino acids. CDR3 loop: CASSVGQFEKETQYF. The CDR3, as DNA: TGTGCCAGCAGCGTAGGGCAATTTGAAAAAGAGACCCAGTACTTC.

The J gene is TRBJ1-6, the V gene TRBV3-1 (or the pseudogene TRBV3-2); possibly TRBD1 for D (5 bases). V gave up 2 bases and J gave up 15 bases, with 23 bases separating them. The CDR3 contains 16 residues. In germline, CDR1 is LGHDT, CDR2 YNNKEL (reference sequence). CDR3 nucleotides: TGTGCCAGCAGCCAAAACCCCGGGACCGCGAGAGGGGTCCTCCACTTT. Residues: CASSQNPGTARGVLHF.

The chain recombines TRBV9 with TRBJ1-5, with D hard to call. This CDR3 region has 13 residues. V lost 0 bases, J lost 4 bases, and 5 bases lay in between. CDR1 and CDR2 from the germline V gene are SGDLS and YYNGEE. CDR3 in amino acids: CASSVGENQPQHF. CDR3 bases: TGTGCCAGCAGCGTAGGTGAAAATCAGCCCCAGCATTTT.

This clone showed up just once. The CDR3 DNA reads TGTGCCAGCAGTTTACAGGGAGGTCAGCCCCAGCATTTT. It encodes CASSLQGGQPQHF. This chain links TRBV12-3 or TRBV12-4 with TRBJ1-5; TRBD1 is a possible D gene (5 bases). Deletions cut 2 bases from V and 6 bases from J, with 8 bases between. This CDR3 spans 13 amino acids.

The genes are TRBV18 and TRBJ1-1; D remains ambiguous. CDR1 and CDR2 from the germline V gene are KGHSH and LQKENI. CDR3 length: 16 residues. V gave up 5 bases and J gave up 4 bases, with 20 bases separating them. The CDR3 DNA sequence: TGTGCCAGCTCAAGAACCTCGCCAGACACGGGCACTGAAGCTTTCTTT. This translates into CASSRTSPDTGTEAFF.